This T cell receptor (beta chain) was sequenced during a study of CD8 T cells in Susac syndrome. When the RNA was reverse transcribed, random hexamers were used with an input of about 0.5 to 1 ug. Each CDR3 protein gets one entry after TCRdb re-called the immunoSEQ multiplex PCR reads with MiXCR. The sample has around 300,000 distinct CDR3 sequences, approximately 90% seen once; the top ten hold 0.06% to 0.075%. Sequencing targeted TCR beta in blood CD8+ and CD4+ T cells. Multiple sclerosis controls were treatment-naive patients with stable or active relapsing-remitting disease. The receptor was isolated from a human donor with multiple sclerosis. The sequencing sample was made of CD4+ T cells from PBMCs.

In DNA, the CDR3 is TGTGCCAGCAGTCCGCTAGCGGGGGGCTTGAGGAACATTCAGTACTTC. Translation: CASSPLAGGLRNIQYF. V gene TRBV28 combines with J gene TRBJ2-4; 11 nucleotides agree with TRBD2. The CDR3 sequence is 16 residues long. CDR1 and CDR2 from the germline V gene are MDHEN and SYDVKM. The V gene end was trimmed by 5 bases and the J gene end by 7 bases; junction bases not matched to a gene: 10.